Listed below are T cell receptor beta chains from one sample, sequenced in a study of CD8 T cells in Susac syndrome. TCRdb processed the immunoSEQ multiplex PCR reads anew with MiXCR; each CDR3 protein has one entry. The repertoire holds some 150,000 distinct CDR3 sequences, with over 85% as singletons. Sequencing was performed on CD8+ T cells from PBMCs. The receptors were gathered from a human donor with multiple sclerosis. Each CDR3 is given without its conserved first and last residue. Each record gives: D gene, V gene, J gene, CDR3 protein. The D gene is left open where the match is weak.

d_call: -; v_call: TRBV12-3/TRBV12-4; j_call: TRBJ2-4; cdr3_aa: ASSYGSGPPPH
d_call: TRBD1; v_call: TRBV20-1; j_call: TRBJ2-1; cdr3_aa: SARGWGLRQGRYNEQF
d_call: -; v_call: TRBV2; j_call: TRBJ1-2; cdr3_aa: ASSDGLTTYGYT
d_call: -; v_call: TRBV2; j_call: TRBJ1-2; cdr3_aa: ASRGTVYGYT
d_call: TRBD2; v_call: TRBV9; j_call: TRBJ2-2; cdr3_aa: ASSVRTSGESRELF
d_call: -; v_call: TRBV2; j_call: TRBJ2-7; cdr3_aa: ASSVGSYEQY
d_call: TRBD1; v_call: TRBV11-2; j_call: TRBJ1-2; cdr3_aa: ASSFGRGRGYT
d_call: -; v_call: TRBV27; j_call: TRBJ2-7; cdr3_aa: ASSTTGQPYEQY
d_call: TRBD2; v_call: TRBV15; j_call: TRBJ2-5; cdr3_aa: ATSRVVERGSQAQY
d_call: TRBD2; v_call: TRBV7-2; j_call: TRBJ2-3; cdr3_aa: ASSPLGGGTDTQY
d_call: -; v_call: TRBV6-6; j_call: TRBJ1-5; cdr3_aa: ASGTRAQPQH
d_call: -; v_call: TRBV29-1; j_call: TRBJ1-5; cdr3_aa: SVTGSSSGQPQH
d_call: TRBD2; v_call: TRBV9; j_call: -; cdr3_aa: ASSPTMASGYEQY
d_call: -; v_call: TRBV7-9; j_call: TRBJ2-1; cdr3_aa: ASSLEPGPENEQF
d_call: TRBD1; v_call: TRBV20-1; j_call: TRBJ1-1; cdr3_aa: SAREVQGDTEAF
d_call: TRBD1; v_call: TRBV19; j_call: TRBJ2-1; cdr3_aa: ASSIKGARHNEQF
d_call: -; v_call: TRBV6-6; j_call: TRBJ2-7; cdr3_aa: ASSYSNREYEQY
d_call: TRBD1; v_call: TRBV2; j_call: TRBJ2-1; cdr3_aa: ASSPMTGGHEQF
d_call: -; v_call: TRBV29-1; j_call: TRBJ1-1; cdr3_aa: SVEGGFMDPEAF
d_call: TRBD1; v_call: TRBV11-2; j_call: TRBJ2-4; cdr3_aa: ASSLGRQGKNIQY
d_call: -; v_call: TRBV30; j_call: TRBJ1-1; cdr3_aa: AWKGPYLGGQQRTEAF
d_call: -; v_call: TRBV20-1; j_call: TRBJ2-5; cdr3_aa: SAREPPGATQETQY
d_call: TRBD1; v_call: TRBV29-1; j_call: TRBJ2-1; cdr3_aa: SVDRGQEQF
d_call: -; v_call: TRBV12-3/TRBV12-4; j_call: TRBJ2-2; cdr3_aa: ASSTGFTGELF
d_call: -; v_call: TRBV6-2/TRBV6-3; j_call: TRBJ2-7; cdr3_aa: AIRSGREQY
d_call: TRBD2; v_call: TRBV20-1; j_call: TRBJ2-1; cdr3_aa: SADYLAGGANRNEQF
d_call: -; v_call: TRBV7-8; j_call: TRBJ1-1; cdr3_aa: ASSLVTGRFTEAF
d_call: -; v_call: TRBV13; j_call: TRBJ1-4; cdr3_aa: ASSHRGSGDEKLF
d_call: -; v_call: TRBV14; j_call: TRBJ2-3; cdr3_aa: ASSQVRLVATDTQY
d_call: -; v_call: TRBV5-1; j_call: TRBJ2-4; cdr3_aa: ASNGRKNRAKNIQY
d_call: -; v_call: TRBV24-1; j_call: TRBJ2-3; cdr3_aa: ATSAVGDTQY
d_call: -; v_call: TRBV29-1; j_call: TRBJ1-2; cdr3_aa: SVPGGPNYGYT
d_call: -; v_call: TRBV6-6; j_call: TRBJ2-5; cdr3_aa: ASSSLKDYPQETQY
d_call: -; v_call: TRBV12-3/TRBV12-4; j_call: TRBJ1-1; cdr3_aa: ASSLGAGPTEAF
d_call: TRBD1; v_call: TRBV9; j_call: TRBJ2-1; cdr3_aa: ASSAWTGLDNEQF
d_call: -; v_call: TRBV7-7; j_call: TRBJ2-1; cdr3_aa: ASSPGTGGAFPHNEQF
d_call: -; v_call: TRBV20-1; j_call: TRBJ2-7; cdr3_aa: SASQRWAGYEQY
d_call: -; v_call: TRBV7-9; j_call: TRBJ2-5; cdr3_aa: ASSLERTQETQY
d_call: -; v_call: TRBV6-1; j_call: TRBJ2-7; cdr3_aa: ASSEAVRGSSYEQY
d_call: -; v_call: TRBV29-1; j_call: TRBJ2-7; cdr3_aa: SVVGDEQY
d_call: -; v_call: TRBV5-4; j_call: TRBJ1-1; cdr3_aa: ASSLKRERNTEAF
d_call: -; v_call: TRBV29-1; j_call: TRBJ2-3; cdr3_aa: SVEDPPGSTTDTQY
d_call: -; v_call: TRBV27; j_call: TRBJ1-1; cdr3_aa: ASSSLGVDTEAF
d_call: -; v_call: TRBV2; j_call: TRBJ1-2; cdr3_aa: ASSGTDDDGYT
d_call: -; v_call: TRBV30; j_call: TRBJ2-3; cdr3_aa: AWSGFGGSSRTTTDTQY
d_call: -; v_call: TRBV29-1; j_call: TRBJ2-7; cdr3_aa: SVTGSSTYEQY
d_call: -; v_call: TRBV6-5; j_call: TRBJ2-6; cdr3_aa: ASGGSGANVLT
d_call: TRBD1; v_call: TRBV12-3/TRBV12-4; j_call: TRBJ1-1; cdr3_aa: ASSLTGQDTEAF
d_call: -; v_call: TRBV5-1; j_call: TRBJ2-1; cdr3_aa: ASSLRQGWDEQF
d_call: -; v_call: TRBV6-1; j_call: TRBJ1-5; cdr3_aa: ASSEEGRSNQPQH
d_call: -; v_call: TRBV28; j_call: TRBJ2-6; cdr3_aa: ASSFAGANVLT